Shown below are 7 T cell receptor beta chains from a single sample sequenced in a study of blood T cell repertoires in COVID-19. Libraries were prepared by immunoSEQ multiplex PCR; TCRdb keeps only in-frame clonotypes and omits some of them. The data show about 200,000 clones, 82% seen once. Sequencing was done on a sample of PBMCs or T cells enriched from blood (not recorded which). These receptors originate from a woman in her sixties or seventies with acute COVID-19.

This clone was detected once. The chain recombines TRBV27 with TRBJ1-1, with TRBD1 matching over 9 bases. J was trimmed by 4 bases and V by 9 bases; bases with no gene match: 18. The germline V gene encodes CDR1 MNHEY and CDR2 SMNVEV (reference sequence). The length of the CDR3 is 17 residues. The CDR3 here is CASHGRNRGLKGTEAFF. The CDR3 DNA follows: TGTGCCAGTCACGGTCGAAACAGGGGGCTGAAAGGCACTGAAGCTTTCTTT.

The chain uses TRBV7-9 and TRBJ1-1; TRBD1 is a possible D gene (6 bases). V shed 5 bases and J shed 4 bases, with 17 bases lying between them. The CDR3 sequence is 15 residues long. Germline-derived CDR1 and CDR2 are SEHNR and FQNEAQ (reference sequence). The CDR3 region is CASSAARGVGTEAFF. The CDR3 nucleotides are TGTGCCAGCAGCGCAGCCAGGGGAGTGGGCACTGAAGCTTTCTTT.

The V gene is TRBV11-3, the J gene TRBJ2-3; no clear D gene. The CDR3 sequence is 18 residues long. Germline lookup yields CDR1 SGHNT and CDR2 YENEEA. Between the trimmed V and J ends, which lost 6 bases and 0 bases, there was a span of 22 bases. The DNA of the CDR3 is TGTGCCAGCAGGCAGACCAGGAAATGCCCCCCTAGCACAGATACGCAGTATTTT. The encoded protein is CASRQTRKCPPSTDTQYF.

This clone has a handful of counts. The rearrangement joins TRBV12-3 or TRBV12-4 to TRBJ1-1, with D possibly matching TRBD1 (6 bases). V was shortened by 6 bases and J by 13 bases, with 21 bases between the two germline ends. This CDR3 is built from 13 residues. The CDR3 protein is CASRPERTARGFF. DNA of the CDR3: TGTGCCAGCAGGCCCGAGCGGACAGCCAGGGGTTTCTTT.

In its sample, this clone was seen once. CDR3 coding DNA: TGTGCCAGTAGTATAGGGCTAGGCTCCTACAATGAGCAGTTCTTC. Protein product: CASSIGLGSYNEQFF. J is TRBJ2-1 and V is TRBV19; no clear D. The length of the CDR3 is 15 residues. Germline CDR1 and CDR2: LNHDA and SQIVND (reference sequence). Trimming pared 1 base from V and 0 bases from J, leaving 7 bases between.

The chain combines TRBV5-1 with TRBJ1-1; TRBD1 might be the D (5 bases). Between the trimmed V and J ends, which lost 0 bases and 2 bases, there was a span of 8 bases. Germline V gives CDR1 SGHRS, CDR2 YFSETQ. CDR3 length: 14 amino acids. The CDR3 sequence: CASSLATANTEAFF. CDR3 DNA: TGCGCCAGCAGCTTGGCGACAGCCAACACTGAAGCTTTCTTT.

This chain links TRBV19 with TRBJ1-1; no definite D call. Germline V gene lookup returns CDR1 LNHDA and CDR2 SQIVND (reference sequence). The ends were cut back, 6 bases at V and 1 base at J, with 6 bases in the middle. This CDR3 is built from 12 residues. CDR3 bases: TGTGCCAGTAGGGCAGGGAACACTGAAGCTTTCTTT. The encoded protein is CASRAGNTEAFF.